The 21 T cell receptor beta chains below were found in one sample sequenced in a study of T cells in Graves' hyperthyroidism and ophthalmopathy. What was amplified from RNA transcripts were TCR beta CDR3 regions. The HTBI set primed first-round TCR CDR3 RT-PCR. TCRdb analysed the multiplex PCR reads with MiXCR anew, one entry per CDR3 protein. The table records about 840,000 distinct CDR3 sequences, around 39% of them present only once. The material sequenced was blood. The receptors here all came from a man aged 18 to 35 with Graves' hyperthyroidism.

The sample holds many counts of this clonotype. The CDR3 protein is CASSFRDMNTEAFF. CDR3 coding DNA: TGCGCCAGCAGCTTCAGGGACATGAACACTGAAGCTTTCTTT. The rearrangement uses TRBV5-1 and TRBJ1-1, with D possibly being TRBD1 (6 bases). Trimming left V 2 bases short and J 0 bases short, with 8 bases between. The CDR3 is 14 amino acids. Germline CDR1 SGHRS, CDR2 YFSETQ.

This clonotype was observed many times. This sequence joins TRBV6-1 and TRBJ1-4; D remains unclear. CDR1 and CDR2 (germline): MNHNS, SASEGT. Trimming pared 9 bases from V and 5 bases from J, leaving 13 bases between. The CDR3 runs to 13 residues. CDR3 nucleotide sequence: TGTGCCAGTTCGTCGCCCGGGAATGAAAAACTGTTTTTT. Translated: CASSSPGNEKLFF.

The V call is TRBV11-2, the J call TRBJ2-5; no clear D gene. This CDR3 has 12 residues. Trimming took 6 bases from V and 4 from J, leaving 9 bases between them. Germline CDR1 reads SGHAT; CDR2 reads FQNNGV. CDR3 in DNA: TGTGCCAGCAGTGCTCTCACAGAGACCCAGTACTTC. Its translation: CASSALTETQYF.

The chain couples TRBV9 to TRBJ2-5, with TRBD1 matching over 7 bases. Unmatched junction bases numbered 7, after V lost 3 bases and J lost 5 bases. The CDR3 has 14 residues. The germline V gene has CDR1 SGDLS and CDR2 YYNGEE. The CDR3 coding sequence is TGTGCCAGCAGCGCGGGGACAGATGGGGAGACCCAGTACTTC. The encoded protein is CASSAGTDGETQYF.

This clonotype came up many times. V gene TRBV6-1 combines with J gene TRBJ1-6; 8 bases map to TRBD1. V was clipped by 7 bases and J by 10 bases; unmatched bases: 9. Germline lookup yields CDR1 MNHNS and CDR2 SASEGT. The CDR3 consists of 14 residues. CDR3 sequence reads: CASMGRTGNSPLHF. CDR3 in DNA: TGTGCCAGCATGGGCAGGACAGGGAACTCACCCCTCCACTTT.

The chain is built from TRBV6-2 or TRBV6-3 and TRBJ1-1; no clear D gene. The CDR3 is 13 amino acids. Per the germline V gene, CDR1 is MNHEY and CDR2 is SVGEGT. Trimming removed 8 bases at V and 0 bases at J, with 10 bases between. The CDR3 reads CASVGAMNTEAFF. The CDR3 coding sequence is TGTGCCAGCGTGGGTGCTATGAACACTGAAGCTTTCTTT.

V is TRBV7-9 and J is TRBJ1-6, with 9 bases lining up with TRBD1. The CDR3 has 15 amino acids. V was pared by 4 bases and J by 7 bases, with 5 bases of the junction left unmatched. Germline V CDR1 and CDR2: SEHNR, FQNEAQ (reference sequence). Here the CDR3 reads CASSYRTGVNSPLHF. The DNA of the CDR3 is TGTGCCAGCAGCTACAGGACAGGGGTAAATTCACCCCTCCACTTT.

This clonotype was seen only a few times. CDR3 nucleotides: TGTGCCAGCAGCTTAGAGAGGAGGGGATGGACCCAGTACTTC. Amino acids: CASSLERRGWTQYF. This chain uses TRBV11-2 with TRBJ2-5, with D possibly being TRBD2 (6 bases). The V end lost 0 bases, the J end lost 7 bases, and 12 bases lay between the germline ends. Germline CDR1 and CDR2: SGHAT and FQNNGV. The CDR3 runs 14 residues.

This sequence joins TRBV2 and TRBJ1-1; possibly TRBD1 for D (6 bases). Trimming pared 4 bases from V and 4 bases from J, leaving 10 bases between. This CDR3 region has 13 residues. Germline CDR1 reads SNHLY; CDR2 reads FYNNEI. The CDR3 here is CASSAQGPTEAFF. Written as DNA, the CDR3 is TGTGCCAGCAGTGCACAGGGACCCACTGAAGCTTTCTTT.

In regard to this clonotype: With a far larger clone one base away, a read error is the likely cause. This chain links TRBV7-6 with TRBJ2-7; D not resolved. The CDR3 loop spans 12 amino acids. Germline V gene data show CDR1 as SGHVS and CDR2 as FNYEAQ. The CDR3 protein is CASSLGANEQCF. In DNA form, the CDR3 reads TGTGCCAGCAGCTTAGGCGCGAACGAGCAGTGCTTC.

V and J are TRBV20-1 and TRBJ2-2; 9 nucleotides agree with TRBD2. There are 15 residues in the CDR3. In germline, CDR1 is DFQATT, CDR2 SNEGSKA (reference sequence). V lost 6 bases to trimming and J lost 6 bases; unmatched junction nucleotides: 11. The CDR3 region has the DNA TGCAGTGCCTGGGACCTAGCGGGGCGTTCCGGGGAGCTGTTTTTT. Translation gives CSAWDLAGRSGELFF.

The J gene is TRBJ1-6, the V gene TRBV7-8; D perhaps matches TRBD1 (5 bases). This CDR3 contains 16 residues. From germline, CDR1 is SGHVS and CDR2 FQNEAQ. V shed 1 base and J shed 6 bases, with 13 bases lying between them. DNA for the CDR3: TGTGCCAGCAGCTTAGAAAGGGGCGGTGGTAATTCACCCCTCCACTTT. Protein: CASSLERGGGNSPLHF.

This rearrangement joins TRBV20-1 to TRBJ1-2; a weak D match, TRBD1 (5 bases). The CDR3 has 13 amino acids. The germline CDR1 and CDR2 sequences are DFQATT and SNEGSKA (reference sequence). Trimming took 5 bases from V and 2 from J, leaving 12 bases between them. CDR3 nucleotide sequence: TGCAGTGCTGGACGGGACGCCAACTATGGCTACACCTTC. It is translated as CSAGRDANYGYTF.

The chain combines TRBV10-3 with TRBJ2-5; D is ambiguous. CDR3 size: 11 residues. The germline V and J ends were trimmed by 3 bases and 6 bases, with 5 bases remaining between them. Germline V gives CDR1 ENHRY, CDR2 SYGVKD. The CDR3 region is CAISDEKTQYF. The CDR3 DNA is TGTGCCATCAGTGACGAGAAGACCCAGTACTTC.

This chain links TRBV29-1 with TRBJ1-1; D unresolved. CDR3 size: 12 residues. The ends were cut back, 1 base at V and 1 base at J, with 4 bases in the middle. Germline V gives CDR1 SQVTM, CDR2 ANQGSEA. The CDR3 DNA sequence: TGCAGCGTTGAAGCACAGAACACTGAAGCTTTCTTT. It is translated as CSVEAQNTEAFF.

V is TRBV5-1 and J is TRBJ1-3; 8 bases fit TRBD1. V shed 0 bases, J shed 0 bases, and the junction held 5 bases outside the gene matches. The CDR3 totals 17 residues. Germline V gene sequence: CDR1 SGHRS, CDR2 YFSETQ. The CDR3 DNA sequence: TGCGCCAGCAGCTTGGGGGGACAGGACTTCTCTGGAAACACCATATATTTT. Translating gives CASSLGGQDFSGNTIYF.

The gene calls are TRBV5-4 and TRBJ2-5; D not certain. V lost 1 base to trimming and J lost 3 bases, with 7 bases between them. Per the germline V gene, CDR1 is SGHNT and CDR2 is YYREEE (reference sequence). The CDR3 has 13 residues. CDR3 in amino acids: CASSLLEEETQYF. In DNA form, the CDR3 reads TGTGCCAGCAGCTTGCTCGAAGAAGAGACCCAGTACTTC.

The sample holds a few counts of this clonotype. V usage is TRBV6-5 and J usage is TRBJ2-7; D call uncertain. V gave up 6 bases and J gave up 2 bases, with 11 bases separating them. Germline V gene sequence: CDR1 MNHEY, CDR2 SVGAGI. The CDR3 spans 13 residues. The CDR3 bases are TGTGCCAGCAGCTTCAGCGACACCTACGAGCAGTACTTC. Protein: CASSFSDTYEQYF.

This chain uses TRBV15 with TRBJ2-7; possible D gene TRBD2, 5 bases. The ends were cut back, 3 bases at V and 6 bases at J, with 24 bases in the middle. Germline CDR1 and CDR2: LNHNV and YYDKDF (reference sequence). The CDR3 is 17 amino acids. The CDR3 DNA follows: TGTGCCACCAGCAGTAATACACAAGCGGAGGATTTCACCGAGCAGTACTTC. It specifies CATSSNTQAEDFTEQYF.

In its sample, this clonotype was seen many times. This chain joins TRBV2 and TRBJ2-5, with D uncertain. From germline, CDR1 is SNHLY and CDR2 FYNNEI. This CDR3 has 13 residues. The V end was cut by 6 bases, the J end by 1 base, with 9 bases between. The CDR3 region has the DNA TGTGCCAGCAGGTGGGGTCCCCAAGAGACCCAGTACTTC. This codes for CASRWGPQETQYF.

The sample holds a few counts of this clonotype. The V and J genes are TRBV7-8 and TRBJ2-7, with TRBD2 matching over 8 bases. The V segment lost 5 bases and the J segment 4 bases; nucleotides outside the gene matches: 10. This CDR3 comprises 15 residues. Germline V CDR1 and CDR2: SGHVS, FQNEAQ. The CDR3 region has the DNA TGTGCCAGCAGCCGCGAGGGACTAGGGGGGTACGAGCAGTACTTC. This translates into CASSREGLGGYEQYF.